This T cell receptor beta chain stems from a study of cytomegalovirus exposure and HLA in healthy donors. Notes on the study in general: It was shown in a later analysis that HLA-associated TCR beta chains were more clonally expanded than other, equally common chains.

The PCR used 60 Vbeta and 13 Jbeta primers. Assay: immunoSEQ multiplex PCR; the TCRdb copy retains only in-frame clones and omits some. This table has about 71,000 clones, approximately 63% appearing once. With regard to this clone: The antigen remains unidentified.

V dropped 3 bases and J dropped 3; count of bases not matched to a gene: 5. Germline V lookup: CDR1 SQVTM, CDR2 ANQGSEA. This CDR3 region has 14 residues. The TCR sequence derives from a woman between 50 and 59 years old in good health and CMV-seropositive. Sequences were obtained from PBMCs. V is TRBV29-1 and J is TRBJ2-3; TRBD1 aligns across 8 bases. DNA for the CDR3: TGCAGCGTTGAGGTAGGACAGGGAACAGATACGCAGTATTTT. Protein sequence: CSVEVGQGTDTQYF.